This T cell receptor (beta chain) was documented in a study of blood T cell repertoires in COVID-19. As for the study in general: In each case, the material was cDNA or gDNA derived from T cells, B-cell-depleted T cells, or PBMCs.

In the authors' methods: Nucleated cell number was recorded as an estimate derived from reference gene primer amplification. Sequencing used immunoSEQ multiplex PCR; TCRdb keeps in-frame clones, though not all of them. Clone size and V and J calls were adopted from that table, with D and trimming inferred from the DNA. Here the sample spans over 25,000 clones, around nine tenths being singletons. Trimming removed 3 bases at V and 6 bases at J, with 20 bases between. The CDR3 runs 15 residues. Germline V gives CDR1 DFQATT, CDR2 SNEGSKA (reference sequence). The sample taken for sequencing was peripheral blood. The receptor was derived from a man between 70 and 80 years old with active or convalescent COVID-19. The chain links TRBV20-1 to TRBJ1-1; a weak D match, TRBD1 (6 bases). The CDR3 DNA reads as TGCAGTGCTAGTGTTCCTACAGGGATTAAGTCTGAAGCTTTCTTT. It is translated as CSASVPTGIKSEAFF.